This T cell receptor beta chain was documented in a study of T cell repertoires in cytomegalovirus infection. Using its own MiXCR run on the reads, TCRdb lists one record per CDR3 protein. The table has 500,000 or so distinct CDR3 sequences, about 15% seen once. Study-wide points: Cumulative public TCR beta family frequency identified carriers of CMV plus the relevant HLA.

Germline V gene data show CDR1 as SGDLS and CDR2 as YYNGEE. V was cut by 2 bases and J by 6 bases, with 15 bases left in between. This CDR3 is 14 amino acids long. Turning to this clonotype: As yet, its antigen is unknown.

V usage is TRBV9 and J usage is TRBJ2-7; D might be TRBD2 (5 bases). The sequence derives from a human donor in good health (CMV status not recorded). Some clones in this sample may be carry-over from other donors' samples. The specimen was CD8+ T cells from PBMCs. For the CDR3, the DNA is TGTGCCAGCAGCGTTAGTCGCGGAGGTAGCGAGCAGTACTTC. This translates into CASSVSRGGSEQYF.